This TCR beta chain was identified during a study of CD8+ T cells in alopecia areata. Overall study results and limits: TCRs were shared less clearly across patients than in mice, possibly for HLA-related reasons. Sequencing of scalp samples also captures resident alphabeta T cells of normal skin.

Regarding this clone: Its specificity is not known.

Per germline, CDR1 SQVTM and CDR2 ANQGSEA. V lost 3 bases and J 5 bases, leaving 13 bases between the germline ends. The CDR3 consists of 13 residues. Once RNA had been extracted, it was reverse transcribed into cDNA to act as the sequencing template. Profiling relied on immunoSEQ multiplex PCR, and the TCRdb table lists in-frame clones only, not all of them. The sample yields 200,000 to 250,000 clones, 50% to 75% seen once. Treatment given: oral pan-JAK inhibitor, 5-10 mg twice daily. This clonotype originated in a human donor with alopecia areata. The chain links TRBV29-1 to TRBJ1-1, with D possibly being TRBD1 (5 bases). The source was CD4+ T cells sorted from blood, collected at week 4, from a patient treated with tofacitinib. CDR3 DNA: TGCAGCGTTGAGCAGGGAGGTGGGACTGAAGCTTTCTTT. Protein product: CSVEQGGGTEAFF.